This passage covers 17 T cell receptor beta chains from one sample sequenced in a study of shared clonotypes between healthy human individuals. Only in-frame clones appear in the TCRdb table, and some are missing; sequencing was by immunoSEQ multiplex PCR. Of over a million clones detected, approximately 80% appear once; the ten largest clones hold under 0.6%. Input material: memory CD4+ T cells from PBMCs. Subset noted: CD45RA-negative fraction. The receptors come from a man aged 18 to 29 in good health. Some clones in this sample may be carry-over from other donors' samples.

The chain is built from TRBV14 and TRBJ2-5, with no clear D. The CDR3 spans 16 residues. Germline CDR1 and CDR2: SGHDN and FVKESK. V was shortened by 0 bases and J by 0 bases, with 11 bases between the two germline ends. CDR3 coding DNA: TGTGCCAGCAGCCAAGATTGGGGAACTTACCAAGAGACCCAGTACTTC. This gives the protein CASSQDWGTYQETQYF.

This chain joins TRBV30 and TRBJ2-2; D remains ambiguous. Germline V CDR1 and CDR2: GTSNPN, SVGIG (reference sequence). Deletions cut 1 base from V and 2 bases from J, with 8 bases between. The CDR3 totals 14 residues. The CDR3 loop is CAWSGASNTGELFF. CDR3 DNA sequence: TGTGCCTGGAGTGGAGCCTCCAACACCGGGGAGCTGTTTTTT.

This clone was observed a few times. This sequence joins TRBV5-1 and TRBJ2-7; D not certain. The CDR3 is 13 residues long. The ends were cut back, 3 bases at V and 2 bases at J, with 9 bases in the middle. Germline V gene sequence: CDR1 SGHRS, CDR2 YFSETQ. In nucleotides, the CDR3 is TGCGCCAGCAGCTGGGGATTGACCTACGAGCAGTACTTC. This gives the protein CASSWGLTYEQYF. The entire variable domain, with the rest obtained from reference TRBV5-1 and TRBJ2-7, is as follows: KAGVTQTPRYLIKTRGQQVTLSCSPISGHRSVSWYQQTPGQGLQFLFEYFSETQRNKGNFPGRFSGRQFSNSRSEMNVSTLELGDSALYLCASSWGLTYEQYFGPGTRLTVT.

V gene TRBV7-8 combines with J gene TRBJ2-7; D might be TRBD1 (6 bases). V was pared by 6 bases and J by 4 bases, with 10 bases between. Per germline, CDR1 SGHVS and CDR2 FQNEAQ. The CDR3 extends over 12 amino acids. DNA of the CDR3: TGTGCCAGCAGGAACAGGGAATACGAGCAGTACTTC. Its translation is CASRNREYEQYF.

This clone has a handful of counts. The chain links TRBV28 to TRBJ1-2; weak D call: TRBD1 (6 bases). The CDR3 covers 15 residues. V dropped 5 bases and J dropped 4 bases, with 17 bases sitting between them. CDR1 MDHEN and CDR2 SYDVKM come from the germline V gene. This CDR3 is CASSPGQNIGYGYTF. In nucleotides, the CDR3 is TGTGCCAGCAGTCCTGGACAGAATATAGGCTATGGCTACACCTTC.

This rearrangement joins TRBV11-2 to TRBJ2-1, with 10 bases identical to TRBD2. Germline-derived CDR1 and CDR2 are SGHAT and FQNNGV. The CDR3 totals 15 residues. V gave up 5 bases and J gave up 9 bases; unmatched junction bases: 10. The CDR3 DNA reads TGTGCCAGCAGCGATCTAGCGGGAGTTGGAGGTGAGCAGTTCTTC. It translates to CASSDLAGVGGEQFF.

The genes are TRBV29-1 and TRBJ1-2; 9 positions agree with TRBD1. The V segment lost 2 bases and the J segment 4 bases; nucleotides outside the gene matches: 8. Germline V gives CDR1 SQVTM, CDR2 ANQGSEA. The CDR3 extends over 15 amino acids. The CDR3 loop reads CSVEKSGQGGYGYTF. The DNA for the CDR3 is TGCAGCGTTGAAAAATCGGGACAGGGCGGCTATGGCTACACCTTC. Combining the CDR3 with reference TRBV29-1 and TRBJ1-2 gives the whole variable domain SAVISQKPSRDICQRGTSLTIQCQVDSQVTMMFWYRQQPGQSLTLIATANQGSEATYESGFVIDKFPISRPNLTFSTLTVSNMSPEDSSIYLCSVEKSGQGGYGYTFGSGTRLTVV.

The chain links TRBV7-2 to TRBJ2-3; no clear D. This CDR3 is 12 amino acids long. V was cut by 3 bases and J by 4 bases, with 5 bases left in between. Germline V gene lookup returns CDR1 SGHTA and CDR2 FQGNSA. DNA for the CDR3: TGTGCCAGCAGCTTTTACGCAGATACGCAGTATTTT. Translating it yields CASSFYADTQYF.

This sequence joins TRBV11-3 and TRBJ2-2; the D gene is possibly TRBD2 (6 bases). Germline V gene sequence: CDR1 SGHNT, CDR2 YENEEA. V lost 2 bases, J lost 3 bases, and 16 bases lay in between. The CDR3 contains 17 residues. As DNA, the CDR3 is TGTGCCAGCAGCTTAACACTTTACGGGGGAGACACCGGGGAGCTGTTTTTT. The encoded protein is CASSLTLYGGDTGELFF.

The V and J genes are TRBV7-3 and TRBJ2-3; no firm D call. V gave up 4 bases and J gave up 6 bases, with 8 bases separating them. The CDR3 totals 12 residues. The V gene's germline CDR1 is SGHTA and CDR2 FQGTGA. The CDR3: CASSSSSDTQYF. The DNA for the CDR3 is TGTGCCAGCAGCTCTTCGTCGGATACGCAGTATTTT. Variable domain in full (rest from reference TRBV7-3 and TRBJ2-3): GAGVSQTPSNKVTEKGKYVELRCDPISGHTALYWYRQSLGQGPEFLIYFQGTGAADDSGLPNDRFFAVRPEGSVSTLKIQRTERGDSAVYLCASSSSSDTQYFGPGTRLTVL.

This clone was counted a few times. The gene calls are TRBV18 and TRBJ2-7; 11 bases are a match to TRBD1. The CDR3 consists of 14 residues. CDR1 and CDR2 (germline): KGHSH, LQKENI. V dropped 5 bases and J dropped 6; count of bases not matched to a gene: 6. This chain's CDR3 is CASSRGQGAAEQYF. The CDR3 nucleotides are TGTGCCAGCTCAAGAGGACAGGGGGCGGCCGAGCAGTACTTC.

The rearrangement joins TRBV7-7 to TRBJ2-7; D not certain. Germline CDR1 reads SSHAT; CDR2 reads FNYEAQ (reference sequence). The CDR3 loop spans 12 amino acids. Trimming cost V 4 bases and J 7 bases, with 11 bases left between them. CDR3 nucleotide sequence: TGTGCCAGCAGCTATCCGACTCGGGAGCAGTACTTC. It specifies CASSYPTREQYF.

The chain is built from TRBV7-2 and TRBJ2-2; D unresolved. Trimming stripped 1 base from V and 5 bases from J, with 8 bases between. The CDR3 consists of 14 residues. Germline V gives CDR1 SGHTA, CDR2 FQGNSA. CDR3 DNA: TGTGCCAGCAGCTTAGTCTACGGAACCGGGGAGCTGTTTTTT. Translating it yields CASSLVYGTGELFF.

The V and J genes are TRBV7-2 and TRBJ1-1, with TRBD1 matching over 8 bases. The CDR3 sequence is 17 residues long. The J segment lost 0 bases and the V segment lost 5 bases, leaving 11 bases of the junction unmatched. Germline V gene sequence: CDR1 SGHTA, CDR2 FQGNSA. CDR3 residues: CASSADRVATMNTEAFF. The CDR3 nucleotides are TGTGCCAGCAGCGCGGACAGGGTGGCGACGATGAACACTGAAGCTTTCTTT. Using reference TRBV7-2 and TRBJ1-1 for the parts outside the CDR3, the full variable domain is GAGVSQSPSNKVTEKGKDVELRCDPISGHTALYWYRQSLGQGLEFLIYFQGNSAPDKSGLPSDRFSAERTGGSVSTLTIQRTQQEDSAVYLCASSADRVATMNTEAFFGQGTRLTVV.

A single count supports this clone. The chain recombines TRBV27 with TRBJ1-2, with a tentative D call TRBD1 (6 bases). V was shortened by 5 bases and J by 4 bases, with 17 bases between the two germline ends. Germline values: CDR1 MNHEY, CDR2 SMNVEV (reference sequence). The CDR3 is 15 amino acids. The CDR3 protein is CASSVGQSLTYGYTF. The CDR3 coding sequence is TGTGCCAGCAGTGTCGGACAGAGTCTAACCTATGGCTACACCTTC.

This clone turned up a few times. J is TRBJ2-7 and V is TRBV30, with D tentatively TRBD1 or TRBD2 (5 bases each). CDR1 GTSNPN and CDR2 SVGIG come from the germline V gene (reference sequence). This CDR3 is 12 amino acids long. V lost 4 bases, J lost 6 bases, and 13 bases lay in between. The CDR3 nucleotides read TGTGCCTGGAAGGGACCGACGGCCGAGCAGTACTTC. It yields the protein CAWKGPTAEQYF. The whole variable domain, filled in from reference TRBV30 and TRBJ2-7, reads SQTIHQWPATLVQPVGSPLSLECTVEGTSNPNLYWYRQAAGRGLQLLFYSVGIGQISSEVPQNLSASRPQDRQFILSSKKLLLSDSGFYLCAWKGPTAEQYFGPGTRLTVT.

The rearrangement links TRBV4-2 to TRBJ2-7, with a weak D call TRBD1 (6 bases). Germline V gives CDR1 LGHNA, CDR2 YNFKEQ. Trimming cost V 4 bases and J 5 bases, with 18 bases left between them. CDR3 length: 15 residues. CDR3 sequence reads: CASSRLGAGAHEQYF. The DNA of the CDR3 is TGTGCCAGCAGCCGATTAGGGGCAGGGGCCCACGAGCAGTACTTC.